The text below deals with one T cell receptor (beta chain). Its antigen remains unknown. The data were obtained in a study of blood T cells in healthy people across ages. Study outcomes and limitations: Naive T cell percentage showed a strong correlation with the diversity of TCR beta.

Every sample had a minimum of 6 million PBMCs isolated. CDR3 length: 13 residues. In germline, CDR1 is DFQATT, CDR2 SNEGSKA (reference sequence). The ends were cut back, 5 bases at V and 13 bases at J, with 21 bases in the middle. Primed by a sample-barcoded 5' primer and a J-beta primer mix, a second PCR proceeded for 7 to 11 cycles. MiXCR, applied by TCRdb to the 5' RACE reads, yields one record per CDR3 protein. Among about 1,000,000 distinct CDR3 sequences listed, under 45% were seen once. J is TRBJ2-1 and V is TRBV20-1, with D possibly being TRBD2 (6 bases). Sequenced material: blood. The sequence came from a woman in her fifties or sixties in good health. CDR3 nucleotide sequence: TGCAGTGCTCCTCGGTACCCGGGGGAGACCCAGTTCTTC. Protein sequence: CSAPRYPGETQFF.